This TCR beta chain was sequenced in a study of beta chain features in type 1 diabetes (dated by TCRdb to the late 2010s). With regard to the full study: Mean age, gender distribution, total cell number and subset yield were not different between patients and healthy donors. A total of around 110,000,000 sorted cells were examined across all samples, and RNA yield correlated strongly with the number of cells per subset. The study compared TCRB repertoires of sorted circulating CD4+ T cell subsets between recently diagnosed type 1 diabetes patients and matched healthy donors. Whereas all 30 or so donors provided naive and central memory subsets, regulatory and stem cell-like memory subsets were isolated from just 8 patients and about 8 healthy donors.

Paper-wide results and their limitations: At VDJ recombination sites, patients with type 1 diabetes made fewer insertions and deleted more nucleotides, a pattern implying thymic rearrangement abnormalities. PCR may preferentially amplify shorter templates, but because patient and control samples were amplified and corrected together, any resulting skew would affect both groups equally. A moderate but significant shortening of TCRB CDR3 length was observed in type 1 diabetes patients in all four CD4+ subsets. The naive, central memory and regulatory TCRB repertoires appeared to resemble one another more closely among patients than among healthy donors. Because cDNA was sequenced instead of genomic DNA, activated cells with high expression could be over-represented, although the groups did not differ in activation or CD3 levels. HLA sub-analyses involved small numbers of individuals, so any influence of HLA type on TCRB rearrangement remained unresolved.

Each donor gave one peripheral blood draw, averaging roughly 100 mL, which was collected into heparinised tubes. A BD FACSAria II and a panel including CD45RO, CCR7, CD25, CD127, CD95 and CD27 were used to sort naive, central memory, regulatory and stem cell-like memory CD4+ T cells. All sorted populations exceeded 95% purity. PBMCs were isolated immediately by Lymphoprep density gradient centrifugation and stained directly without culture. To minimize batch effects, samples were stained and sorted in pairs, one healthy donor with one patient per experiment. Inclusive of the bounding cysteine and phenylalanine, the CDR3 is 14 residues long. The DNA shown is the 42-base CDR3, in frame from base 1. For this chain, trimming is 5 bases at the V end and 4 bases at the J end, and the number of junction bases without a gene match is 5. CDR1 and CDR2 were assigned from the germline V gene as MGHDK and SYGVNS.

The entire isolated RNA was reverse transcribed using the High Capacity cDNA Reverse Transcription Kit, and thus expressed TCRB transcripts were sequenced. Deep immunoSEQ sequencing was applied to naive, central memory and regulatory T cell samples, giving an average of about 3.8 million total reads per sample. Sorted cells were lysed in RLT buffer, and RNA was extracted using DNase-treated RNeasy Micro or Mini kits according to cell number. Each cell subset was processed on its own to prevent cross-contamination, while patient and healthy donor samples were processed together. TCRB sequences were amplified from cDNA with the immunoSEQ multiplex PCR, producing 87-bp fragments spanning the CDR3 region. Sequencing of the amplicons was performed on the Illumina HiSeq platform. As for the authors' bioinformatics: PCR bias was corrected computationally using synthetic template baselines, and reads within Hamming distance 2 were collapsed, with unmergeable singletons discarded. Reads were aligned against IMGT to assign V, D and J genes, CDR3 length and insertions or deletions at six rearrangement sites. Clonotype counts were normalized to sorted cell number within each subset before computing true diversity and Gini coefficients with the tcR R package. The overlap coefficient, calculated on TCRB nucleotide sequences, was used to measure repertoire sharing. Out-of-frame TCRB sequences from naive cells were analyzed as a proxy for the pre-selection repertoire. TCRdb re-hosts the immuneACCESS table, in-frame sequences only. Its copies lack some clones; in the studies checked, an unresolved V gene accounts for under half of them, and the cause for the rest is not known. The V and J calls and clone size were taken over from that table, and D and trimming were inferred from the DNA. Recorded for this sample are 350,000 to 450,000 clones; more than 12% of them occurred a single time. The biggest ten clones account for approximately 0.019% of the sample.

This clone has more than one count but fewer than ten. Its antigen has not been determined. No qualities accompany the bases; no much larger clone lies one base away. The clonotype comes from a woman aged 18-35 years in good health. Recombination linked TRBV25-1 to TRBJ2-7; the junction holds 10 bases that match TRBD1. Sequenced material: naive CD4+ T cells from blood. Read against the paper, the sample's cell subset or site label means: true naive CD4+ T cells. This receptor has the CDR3 CASSRTGGRYEQYF. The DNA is TGTGCCAGCAGTCGGACAGGGGGGAGATACGAGCAGTACTTC.